These 25 T cell receptor beta chains were sequenced from one sample in a study of beta chain features in type 1 diabetes. Investigators reverse transcribed all isolated RNA, so they sequenced expressed TCRB transcripts. The assay was immunoSEQ multiplex PCR, and TCRdb's table has in-frame clones only and misses some. The sample shows some 410,000 clones, around 10% of them seen only once. Sequencing input: naive CD4+ T cells from blood. The receptor source for this set is a woman in her late teens or twenties in good health.

The chain links TRBV30 to TRBJ2-1; D might be TRBD1 or TRBD2, each matching 5 bases. Trimming shortened V by 0 bases and J by 2 bases, and 11 bases separated the two germline ends. There are 15 residues in the CDR3. Germline loops: CDR1 GTSNPN, CDR2 SVGIG (reference sequence). CDR3 loop: CAWSVYGTTYNEQFF. Written as DNA, the CDR3 is TGTGCCTGGAGTGTATACGGGACCACCTACAATGAGCAGTTCTTC.

V is TRBV7-9 and J is TRBJ1-1; weak D call: TRBD1 (6 bases). The CDR3 sequence is 15 residues long. V was clipped by 0 bases and J by 6 bases, with 14 bases between them. From germline, CDR1 is SEHNR and CDR2 FQNEAQ (reference sequence). CDR3 nucleotides: TGTGCCAGCAGCTTAGCAACCACAGGGCTGTCTGAAGCTTTCTTT. Protein product: CASSLATTGLSEAFF.

The J gene is TRBJ2-5, the V gene TRBV27; TRBD1 matches at 12 bases. CDR3 length: 15 residues. Losses at the gene ends were 5 bases for V and 5 bases for J; bases not matched to a gene: 6. Germline loops: CDR1 MNHEY, CDR2 SMNVEV (reference sequence). The CDR3 DNA sequence: TGTGCCAGCAGTGCCCCGGGACAGGGGGCCGAGACCCAGTACTTC. This translates into CASSAPGQGAETQYF.

The chain employs TRBV18 and TRBJ2-7; D may be TRBD1 (6 bases). Trimming shortened V by 3 bases and J by 3 bases, and 12 bases separated the two germline ends. The V gene's germline CDR1 is KGHSH and CDR2 LQKENI. This CDR3 is 14 amino acids long. The CDR3 region is CASSPGQIFYEQYF. The CDR3 coding sequence is TGTGCCAGCTCACCCGGACAGATTTTCTACGAGCAGTACTTC.

This clone occurred a few times. This sample includes further DNA sequences coding for the same CDR3. The chain uses TRBV6-5 and TRBJ2-3, with D tentatively TRBD2 (7 bases). The CDR3 is 16 amino acids. Germline lookup yields CDR1 MNHEY and CDR2 SVGAGI. V dropped 0 bases and J dropped 0 bases, with 10 bases sitting between them. The CDR3 is CASSYSAGASTDTQYF. The CDR3 region has the DNA TGTGCCAGCAGTTACTCGGCGGGGGCTAGCACAGATACGCAGTATTTT.

The chain couples TRBV29-1 to TRBJ1-1; 8 bases line up with TRBD1. V was clipped by 6 bases and J by 1 base; unmatched bases: 4. This CDR3 spans 13 amino acids. Per germline, CDR1 SQVTM and CDR2 ANQGSEA. CDR3 DNA sequence: TGCAGCGTGCTGACAGGGGCGAACACTGAAGCTTTCTTT. This sequence encodes CSVLTGANTEAFF.

This clone was seen only a few times. The chain has TRBV27 and TRBJ2-3, with a tentative D call TRBD1 (6 bases). This CDR3 contains 14 residues. Deletions cut 7 bases from V and 4 bases from J, with 15 bases between. Germline-derived CDR1 and CDR2 are MNHEY and SMNVEV (reference sequence). The CDR3 DNA reads as TGTGCCAGCACGCGGCAGGGGCGCCCAGATACGCAGTATTTT. This sequence encodes CASTRQGRPDTQYF.

V is TRBV18 and J is TRBJ2-7, with a possible D match to TRBD2 (6 bases). The V and J ends lost 0 bases and 3 bases respectively, with 9 bases between them. Germline CDR1 and CDR2: KGHSH and LQKENI. This CDR3 is built from 14 residues. DNA for the CDR3: TGTGCCAGCTCACCACCGGGCGGGAACTACGAGCAGTACGTC. Amino acid sequence: CASSPPGGNYEQYV.

The chain combines TRBV29-1 with TRBJ2-1, with D perhaps matching TRBD2 (5 bases). V was clipped by 7 bases and J by 6 bases, with 13 bases between them. Per germline, CDR1 SQVTM and CDR2 ANQGSEA. CDR3 length: 12 amino acids. The CDR3 nucleotides read TGCAGCGCCCTACAAGGACTCAATGAGCAGTTCTTC. The encoded protein is CSALQGLNEQFF.

In this sample, this clone turned up a few times. This chain links TRBV5-1 with TRBJ1-5; D is ambiguous. Trimming left V 0 bases short and J 3 bases short, with 10 bases between. From germline, CDR1 is SGHRS and CDR2 YFSETQ. The CDR3 is 15 residues long. CDR3 residues: CASSLAAGFNQPQHF. In DNA, the CDR3 is TGCGCCAGCAGCTTGGCCGCCGGATTCAATCAGCCCCAGCATTTT.

The chain uses TRBV7-9 and TRBJ1-5; 9 bases line up with TRBD1. This CDR3 is 15 amino acids long. Trimming at V came to 3 bases and at J to 5 bases, leaving 5 bases not matched to a gene. Germline-derived CDR1 and CDR2 are SEHNR and FQNEAQ (reference sequence). The CDR3 DNA reads as TGTGCCAGCAGCTTGGGGACAGGGTTGGATCAGCCCCAGCATTTT. Its protein product is CASSLGTGLDQPQHF.

This clone has just a few counts. The chain links TRBV7-2 to TRBJ2-5, with D perhaps matching TRBD1 or TRBD2 (5 bases each). This CDR3 is built from 13 residues. CDR1 is SGHTA and CDR2 is FQGNSA in the germline V gene. The germline V and J ends were trimmed by 8 bases and 5 bases, with 15 bases remaining between them. The CDR3 sequence is CASVTGPLETQYF. The CDR3 DNA reads as TGTGCCAGCGTGACGGGGCCCTTGGAGACCCAGTACTTC.

This chain uses TRBV7-9 with TRBJ1-1; D remains ambiguous. Germline assignment: CDR1 SEHNR and CDR2 FQNEAQ (reference sequence). Trimming left V 2 bases short and J 0 bases short, with 13 bases between. CDR3 length equals 16 residues. The CDR3 nucleotides read TGTGCCAGCAGCTTAAAATCACAGACCATGAACACTGAAGCTTTCTTT. Translating it yields CASSLKSQTMNTEAFF.

Only a few counts were recorded for this clone. This rearrangement joins TRBV30 to TRBJ1-1, with D possibly TRBD1 on 5 matching bases. Germline CDR1 reads GTSNPN; CDR2 reads SVGIG (reference sequence). The CDR3 length is 11 residues. Trimming left V 8 bases short and J 4 bases short, with 11 bases between. The chain's CDR3 is CARGRGTEAFF. The CDR3 region has the DNA TGTGCCAGGGGTAGAGGCACTGAAGCTTTCTTT.

There are a few counts of this clone. This rearrangement joins TRBV6-6 to TRBJ2-7; D uncertain. The CDR3 runs to 12 residues. CDR1 and CDR2 from the germline V gene are MNHNY and SVGAGI (reference sequence). Trimming pared 2 bases from V and 6 bases from J, leaving 8 bases between. The CDR3: CASSYGVPEQYF. In nucleotides, the CDR3 is TGTGCCAGCAGTTACGGTGTCCCCGAGCAGTACTTC.

V usage is TRBV27 and J usage is TRBJ2-7; a possible D gene is TRBD2 (6 bases). CDR3 length: 16 amino acids. Between the trimmed V and J ends, which lost 5 bases and 3 bases, there was a span of 20 bases. CDR1 is MNHEY, CDR2 SMNVEV, per germline (reference sequence). The CDR3 protein is CASSPTEGKGIYEQYF. CDR3 nucleotides: TGTGCCAGCAGTCCTACGGAGGGAAAAGGGATCTACGAGCAGTACTTC.

V usage is TRBV4-3 and J usage is TRBJ2-6; D unresolved. Deletions cut 4 bases from V and 0 bases from J, with 7 bases between. CDR1 and CDR2 (germline): LGHNA, YSLEER. CDR3 length equals 15 residues. This CDR3 reads CASSRAHSGANVLTF. For the CDR3, the DNA is TGCGCCAGCAGCCGGGCCCACTCTGGGGCCAACGTCCTGACTTTC.

The chain joins TRBV30 to TRBJ2-2; 7 positions match TRBD1. Looked up from germline, CDR1 is GTSNPN and CDR2 is SVGIG (reference sequence). The CDR3 has 15 residues. Trimming cost V 5 bases and J 2 bases; bases outside gene matches: 8. The CDR3 loop reads CAWDRETGNTGELFF. The CDR3 nucleotides read TGTGCCTGGGACAGGGAAACGGGCAACACCGGGGAGCTGTTTTTT.

This clone was recorded a few times. The rearrangement uses TRBV19 and TRBJ1-4; TRBD1 is a possible D gene (6 bases). V was trimmed by 4 bases and J by 5 bases, leaving 17 bases between them. The CDR3 is made up of 16 amino acids. Germline lookup yields CDR1 LNHDA and CDR2 SQIVND (reference sequence). The CDR3 sequence is CASSTRQGGGNEKLFF. The CDR3 DNA reads as TGTGCCAGTAGTACCCGCCAAGGAGGGGGGAATGAAAAACTGTTTTTT.

The table lists this clone with a few counts. The gene calls are TRBV11-2 and TRBJ2-1, with D possibly TRBD1 on 6 matching bases. V was shortened by 2 bases and J by 5 bases, with 13 bases between the two germline ends. The CDR3 covers 15 residues. Looked up from germline, CDR1 is SGHAT and CDR2 is FQNNGV. CDR3 in DNA: TGTGCCAGCAGCTTAACTGGGGGCTTGGACAATGAGCAGTTCTTC. This codes for CASSLTGGLDNEQFF. The whole variable domain, filled in from reference TRBV11-2 and TRBJ2-1, reads EAGVAQSPRYKIIEKRQSVAFWCNPISGHATLYWYQQILGQGPKLLIQFQNNGVVDDSQLPKDRFSAERLKGVDSTLKIQPAKLEDSAVYLCASSLTGGLDNEQFFGPGTRLTVL.

This clone was seen at least ten times. V is TRBV7-9 and J is TRBJ2-1, with no clear D. Germline V CDR1 and CDR2: SEHNR, FQNEAQ (reference sequence). V was pared by 3 bases and J by 9 bases, with 9 bases between. This CDR3 has 12 amino acids. CDR3 in amino acids: CASSFPGGEQFF. The CDR3 DNA is TGTGCCAGCAGCTTCCCAGGCGGTGAGCAGTTCTTC.

This clone was seen a few times. The chain combines TRBV7-2 with TRBJ2-3; D unresolved. The CDR3 totals 14 residues. The V gene's germline CDR1 is SGHTA and CDR2 FQGNSA. Trimming took 4 bases from V and 2 from J, leaving 10 bases between them. CDR3 DNA sequence: TGTGCCAGCAGCTGGGCCCCTCCCACAGATACGCAGTATTTT. Protein product: CASSWAPPTDTQYF.

This clone showed up just a few times. The V and J genes are TRBV7-2 and TRBJ2-5, with D perhaps matching TRBD1 (5 bases). Germline loops: CDR1 SGHTA, CDR2 FQGNSA. The CDR3 sequence is 15 residues long. The ends were cut back, 1 base at V and 4 bases at J, with 13 bases in the middle. CDR3 loop: CASSLDRNVAETQYF. The CDR3 coding sequence is TGTGCCAGCAGCTTAGACAGGAATGTCGCAGAGACCCAGTACTTC.

This clone has more than one count but fewer than ten. The chain couples TRBV4-3 to TRBJ2-1, with D hard to call. The germline gives CDR1 LGHNA, CDR2 YSLEER. This CDR3 is 16 amino acids long. Trimming pared 1 base from V and 1 base from J, leaving 11 bases between. The chain's CDR3 is CASSQGYGQSYNEQFF. CDR3 in DNA: TGCGCCAGCAGCCAAGGTTACGGCCAGTCCTACAATGAGCAGTTCTTC.

This clone showed up just a few times. The J gene is TRBJ1-2, the V gene TRBV2; D call uncertain. Germline-derived CDR1 and CDR2 are SNHLY and FYNNEI. The CDR3 contains 11 residues. V lost 6 bases and J 2 bases, leaving 4 bases between the germline ends. CDR3 nucleotide sequence: TGTGCCAGCAGGGTGAACTATGGCTACACCTTC. This gives the protein CASRVNYGYTF.